The clone carrying this TCR beta chain has just a few counts. The antigen remains undetermined. The beta constant-region primer was an equimolar mix of two oligonucleotides covering TRBC1 and TRBC2. Ligation attached a single-stranded oligonucleotide with a 12-nucleotide UMI and the SP2 primer to the cDNA 3' end. The ligated cDNA underwent four PCR rounds using SP2 and nested alpha and beta constant-region primers. TCRdb fed the UMI-ligation and nested PCR reads into MiXCR, producing one record per CDR3 protein. This sample has around 30,000 distinct CDR3 sequences; 9.5% to 12% occur once, and the top ten carry about 15%. The data originate from a study of naive and memory T cell subsets. Study-level results: There was no ground truth to check naive and memory subset results. Gini index rose across naive, CM, EM and EMRA in CD4 and CD8.

Germline V CDR1 and CDR2: SEHNR, FQNEAQ (reference sequence). CDR3 length: 16 amino acids. V shed 2 bases and J shed 0 bases, with 8 bases lying between them. Sequencing input: effector memory CD4+ T cells from blood. Subset described: effector memory, CD45RA- CD27-. This clonotype originated in a human donor in good health. The chain is built from TRBV7-9 and TRBJ2-6; D could derive from TRBD1 or TRBD2 (5 bases each). In nucleotides, the CDR3 is TGTGCCAGCAGCTTATATGGGGGCTCTGGGGCCAACGTCCTGACTTTC. Residues: CASSLYGGSGANVLTF. The whole variable domain, filled in from reference TRBV7-9 and TRBJ2-6, reads DTGVSQNPRHKITKRGQNVTFRCDPISEHNRLYWYRQTLGQGPEFLTYFQNEAQLEKSRLLSDRFSAERPKGSFSTLEIQRTEQGDSAMYLCASSLYGGSGANVLTFGAGSRLTVL.